This passage covers 10 T cell receptor beta chains from one sample sequenced in a study of patients and donors after allogeneic stem cell transplantation. TCRdb redid the calling of the RT-PCR reads with MiXCR, one entry per CDR3 protein. The sample includes tens of thousands of distinct CDR3 sequences, roughly 52% seen only once; the top ten take more than 55%. Sequenced: blood, either unsorted or a sorted T cell fraction (not recorded which). The receptors shown here come from a human donor who was either an allogeneic HSCT recipient or a stem cell or donor lymphocyte infusion donor (not recorded which). It is not recorded whose cells these are; they may come from a transplant donor.

A few counts support this clonotype. The chain employs TRBV4-3 and TRBJ1-2; D call uncertain. The CDR3 runs 14 residues. V shed 1 base and J shed 13 bases, with 19 bases lying between them. Per germline, CDR1 LGHNA and CDR2 YSLEER. The DNA for the CDR3 is TGCGCCAGCAGCCAAGGTCCTCTGTTCAAATCTTCCACCTTC. Translation gives CASSQGPLFKSSTF.

About this clonotype itself: Mismatch with germline at one junction end may stem from a read error. The chain uses TRBV7-9 and TRBJ1-1, with D hard to call. The CDR3 spans 14 residues. CDR1 is SEHNR and CDR2 is FQNEAQ in the germline V gene (reference sequence). The CDR3 DNA sequence: TGTGCCAGCAGCGAATCCCATCTGAATACTGAAGCTTTCTTT. This sequence encodes CASSESHLNTEAFF.

This clonotype was seen only a few times. The gene calls are TRBV20-1 and TRBJ1-5; unclear D gene. Germline V gene sequence: CDR1 DFQATT, CDR2 SNEGSKA (reference sequence). Between the trimmed V and J ends, which lost 3 bases and 5 bases, there was a span of 8 bases. The CDR3 spans 12 residues. In DNA, the CDR3 is TGCAGTGCTAGGCACAGATATCAGCCCCAGCATTTT. Encoded protein: CSARHRYQPQHF.

CDR3 sequence (DNA): TGTGCCATCAGTGGGACAGGGGGCGGCTACGAGCAGTACTTC. Amino acid sequence: CAISGTGGGYEQYF. This rearrangement joins TRBV10-3 to TRBJ2-7; 11 bases match TRBD1. Germline loops: CDR1 ENHRY, CDR2 SYGVKD. The junction had 2 bases not matched to a gene; V was cut back by 4 bases and J by 3 bases. The CDR3 runs 14 residues.

This chain joins TRBV14 and TRBJ1-1; TRBD1 matches 8 bases. The V gene's germline CDR1 is SGHDN and CDR2 FVKESK. With V trimmed by 4 bases and J by 11 bases, 12 bases remained unmatched. CDR3 size: 14 residues. Written as DNA, the CDR3 is TGTGCCAGCAGCCTCCGGGACAGGATCTCGGGGGCTTTCTTT. Protein: CASSLRDRISGAFF.

This clonotype was recorded a few times. The chain employs TRBV27 and TRBJ1-2; 7 nucleotides agree with TRBD1. V was clipped by 3 bases and J by 6 bases; unmatched bases: 1. The CDR3 loop spans 12 amino acids. Germline V gene lookup returns CDR1 MNHEY and CDR2 SMNVEV (reference sequence). The CDR3 loop is CASSFTGDGYTF. CDR3 coding DNA: TGTGCCAGCAGTTTTACAGGGGATGGCTACACCTTC.

The chain is built from TRBV6-5 and TRBJ1-2, with no clear D. Trimming took off 5 bases at V and 8 bases at J, with 15 bases between the two ends. The CDR3 consists of 13 residues. Germline lookup yields CDR1 MNHEY and CDR2 SVGAGI. CDR3 region: CASSTPGRMGYTF. CDR3 DNA sequence: TGTGCCAGCAGTACTCCGGGGAGGATGGGCTACACCTTC.

This clonotype appeared a few times. The chain uses TRBV9 and TRBJ1-5; D is perhaps TRBD1 (6 bases). The germline gives CDR1 SGDLS, CDR2 YYNGEE. Trimming took 4 bases from V and 7 from J, leaving 15 bases between them. CDR3 size: 14 residues. The CDR3 reads CASSLDSGGQPQHF. CDR3 in DNA: TGTGCCAGCAGCTTGGACAGCGGAGGCCAGCCCCAGCATTTT. The full variable domain, in which reference TRBV9 and TRBJ1-5 provide the parts outside the CDR3, is DSGVTQTPKHLITATGQRVTLRCSPRSGDLSVYWYQQSLDQGLQFLIQYYNGEERAKGNILERFSAQQFPDLHSELNLSSLELGDSALYFCASSLDSGGQPQHFGDGTRLSIL.

J is TRBJ1-3 and V is TRBV20-1; D is uncertain. The CDR3 is 13 amino acids. The germline CDR1 and CDR2 sequences are DFQATT and SNEGSKA (reference sequence). Between the trimmed V and J ends, which lost 6 bases and 2 bases, there was a span of 11 bases. The CDR3, as DNA: TGCAGTGCAAAAGGGATTACTGGAAACACCATATATTTT. Translating gives CSAKGITGNTIYF.

V and J are TRBV20-1 and TRBJ1-1; 8 bases are a match to TRBD1. There are 14 residues in the CDR3. V gave up 4 bases and J gave up 5 bases; unmatched junction bases: 9. Germline CDR1 DFQATT, CDR2 SNEGSKA (reference sequence). The CDR3 here is CSATIQGARTEAFF. The CDR3, as DNA: TGCAGTGCTACAATTCAGGGGGCGCGGACTGAAGCTTTCTTT.